This entry is about one T cell receptor (beta chain). This record comes from a study of blood T cell repertoires in COVID-19. The overall study: PBMCs, B-cell-depleted T cells, or T cells were the source of the cDNA or gDNA that made up the material.

Assay used: immunoSEQ multiplex PCR; TCRdb lists only in-frame clones, some missing. The sample has about 330,000 clones; roughly 90% are singletons. Donors in Cohort 3 counted as recovered after two negative PCRs, clearance, or symptom resolution. This receptor was identified in a woman under 40 who had recovered from COVID-19. The sequenced sample was PBMCs or T cells enriched from blood (not recorded which).

The CDR3 sequence: CASSQAGLPYEQYF. The CDR3, as DNA: TGTGCCAGCAGCCAAGCGGGACTCCCCTACGAGCAGTACTTC. The rearrangement uses TRBV3-1 (or the pseudogene TRBV3-2) and TRBJ2-7, with D possibly matching TRBD2 (6 bases). The length of the CDR3 is 14 residues. The germline CDR1 and CDR2 sequences are LGHDT and YNNKEL (reference sequence). V was pared by 1 base and J by 2 bases, with 9 bases between.